The T cell receptor beta chain described here comes from a study of T cell changes during pregnancy in multiple sclerosis. The CDR3 sequence is 14 residues long. The V gene lost 1 base and the J gene lost 7 bases, with 10 bases spanning the gap. Per germline, CDR1 SNHLY and CDR2 FYNNEI. Assay used: immunoSEQ multiplex PCR; TCRdb lists only in-frame clones, some missing. The sample has tens of thousands of clones, roughly 90% seen once; the top ten hold 0.45% to 0.65%. This clonotype was sampled from a female donor with multiple sclerosis, enrolled in a pregnancy study. Sequences were derived from CD4+ T cells from peripheral blood mononuclear cells, sampled after pregnancy. The rearrangement links TRBV2 to TRBJ2-2; D ambiguous. CDR3 sequence: CASSEGELNGELFF. The CDR3 nucleotides read TGTGCCAGCAGTGAAGGAGAACTGAACGGGGAGCTGTTTTTT.